This T cell receptor beta chain was identified in a study of human T cells and chemical hapten exposure. About the research overall: Each patient's scalp received weekly diphenylcyclopropenone throughout the approximately 25-week study.

The V gene lost 5 bases and the J gene lost 7 bases, with 21 bases spanning the gap. The germline V gene encodes CDR1 SGHVS and CDR2 FNYEAQ. The CDR3 contains 16 residues. In its sample, this clonotype was seen many times. The antigen is unknown. TCRdb independently ran MiXCR on the RACE reads; one entry per CDR3 protein. The table includes a few hundred thousand distinct CDR3 sequences, 4.5% to 5.5% detected once. Regarding time point: pre-sensitization, week 0. Treatment meaning: therapeutic diphenylcyclopropenone sensitization with weekly scalp DPC. General observations from the study: Expanded TCR counts at PT1 went up together with patch test score, a positive correlation.

The chain is built from TRBV7-6 and TRBJ1-5; D is perhaps TRBD1 (5 bases). The source was whole blood, collected in connection with sensitization to the hapten diphenylcyclopropenone (DPC). The TCR was taken from a woman younger than 30 with alopecia areata. Some clones in this sample may be carry-over from other donors' samples. This chain's CDR3 is CASSPEPGGAQQPQHF. CDR3 DNA: TGTGCCAGCAGCCCTGAACCTGGCGGGGCTCAGCAGCCCCAGCATTTT. Looking up the rest from reference TRBV7-6 and TRBJ1-5 gives the full variable domain: GAGVSQSPRYKVTKRGQDVALRCDPISGHVSLYWYRQALGQGPEFLTYFNYEAQQDKSGLPNDRFSAERPEGSISTLTIQRTEQRDSAMYRCASSPEPGGAQQPQHFGDGTRLSIL.